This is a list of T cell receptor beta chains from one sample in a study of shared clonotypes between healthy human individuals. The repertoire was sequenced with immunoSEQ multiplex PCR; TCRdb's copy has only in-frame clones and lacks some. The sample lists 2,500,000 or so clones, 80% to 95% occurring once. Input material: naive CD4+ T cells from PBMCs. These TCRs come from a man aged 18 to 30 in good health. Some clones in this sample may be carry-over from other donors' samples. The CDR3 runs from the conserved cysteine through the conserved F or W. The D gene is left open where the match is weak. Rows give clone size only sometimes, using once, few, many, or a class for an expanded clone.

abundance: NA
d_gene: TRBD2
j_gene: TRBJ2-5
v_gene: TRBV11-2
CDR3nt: TGTGCCAGCAGCCACCTAGCGGCGGGGGAGACCCAGTACTTC
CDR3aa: CASSHLAAGETQYF

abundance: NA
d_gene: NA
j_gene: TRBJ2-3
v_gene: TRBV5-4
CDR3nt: TGTGCCAGCAGCTTGGCCACCACAGATACGCAGTATTTT
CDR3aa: CASSLATTDTQYF

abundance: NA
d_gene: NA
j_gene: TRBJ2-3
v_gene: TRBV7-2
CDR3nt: TGTGCCAGCAGCCAATTACCCACAGGGTTCTCCACAGATACGCAGTATTTT
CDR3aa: CASSQLPTGFSTDTQYF

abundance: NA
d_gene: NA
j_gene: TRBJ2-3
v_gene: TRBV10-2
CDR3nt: TGCGCCAGCATAAACGGGGCTAGCACAGATACGCAGTATTTT
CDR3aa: CASINGASTDTQYF

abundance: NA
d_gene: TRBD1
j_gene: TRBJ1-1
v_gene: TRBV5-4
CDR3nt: TGTGCCAGCAGCCGGGACAGGAACACTGAAGCTTTCTTT
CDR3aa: CASSRDRNTEAFF

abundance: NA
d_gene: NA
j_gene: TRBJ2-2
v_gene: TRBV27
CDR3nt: TGTGCCAGCAGTTTATTTAACATCTACACCGGGGAGCTGTTTTTT
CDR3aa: CASSLFNIYTGELFF

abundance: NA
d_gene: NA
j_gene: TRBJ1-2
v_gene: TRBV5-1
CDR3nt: TGCGCCAGCAGCTTGGAGCCTGAGTATGGCTACACCTTC
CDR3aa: CASSLEPEYGYTF

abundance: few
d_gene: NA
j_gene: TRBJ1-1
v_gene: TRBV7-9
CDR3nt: TGTGCCAGCAGCGAAGCAGGGGAAACTTTCTTT
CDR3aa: CASSEAGETFF

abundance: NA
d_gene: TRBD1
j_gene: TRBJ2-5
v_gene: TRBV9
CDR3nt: TGTGCCAGCAGCCCGACAGGGGGACTGGAGACCCAGTACTTC
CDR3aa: CASSPTGGLETQYF

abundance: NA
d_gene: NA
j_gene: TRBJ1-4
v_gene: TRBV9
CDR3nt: TGTGCCAGCAGCGCCTATCCCGGGACTAATGAAAAACTGTTTTTT
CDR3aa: CASSAYPGTNEKLFF

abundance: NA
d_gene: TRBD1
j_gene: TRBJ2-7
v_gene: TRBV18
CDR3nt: TGTGCCAGCTCACCGACCCGAGGACAGGGGGCAGGAGAGCAGTACTTC
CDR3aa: CASSPTRGQGAGEQYF

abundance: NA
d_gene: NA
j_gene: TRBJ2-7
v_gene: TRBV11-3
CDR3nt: TGTGCCAGCAGCTTTACGGGGTCGGGGGAGCAGTACTTC
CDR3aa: CASSFTGSGEQYF

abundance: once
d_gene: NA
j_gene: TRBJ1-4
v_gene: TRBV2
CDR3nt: TGTGCCAGCAGTGGTATTGGGGTAAGGGCAGAAAAACTGTTTTTT
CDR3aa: CASSGIGVRAEKLFF

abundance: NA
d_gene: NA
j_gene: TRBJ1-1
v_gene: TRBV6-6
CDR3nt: TGTGCCAGCAGTTACAGGGTTGGCGCTGAAGCTTTCTTT
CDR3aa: CASSYRVGAEAFF

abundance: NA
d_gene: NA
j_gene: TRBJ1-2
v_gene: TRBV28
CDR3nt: TGTGCCAGCAGCCTTAACTATGGCTACACCTTC
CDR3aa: CASSLNYGYTF

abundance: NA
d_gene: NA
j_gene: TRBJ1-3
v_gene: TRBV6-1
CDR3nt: TGTGCCAGCAGTGAGTTGGTTCCCGGGGCCCTCTCTGGAAACACCATATATTTT
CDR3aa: CASSELVPGALSGNTIYF

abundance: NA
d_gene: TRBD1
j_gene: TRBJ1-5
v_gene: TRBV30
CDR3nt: TGTGCCTGGAGTTGGGACAGGGGGATGGGGCCCCAGCATTTT
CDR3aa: CAWSWDRGMGPQHF

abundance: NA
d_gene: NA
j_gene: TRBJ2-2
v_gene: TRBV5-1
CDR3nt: TGCGCCAGCAGCTACCTGACAAGTGCGAACACCGGGGAGCTGTTTTTT
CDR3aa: CASSYLTSANTGELFF

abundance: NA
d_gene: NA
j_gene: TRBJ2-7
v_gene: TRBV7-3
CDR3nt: TGTGCCAGCAGCCCCCATGGGGCGGGATTGGACGAGCAGTACTTC
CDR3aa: CASSPHGAGLDEQYF

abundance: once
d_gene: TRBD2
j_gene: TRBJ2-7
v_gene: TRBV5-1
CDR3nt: TGCGCCAGCAGCTTGGGGGCTAGCGGGAAGAATTACGAGCAGTACTTC
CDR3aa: CASSLGASGKNYEQYF

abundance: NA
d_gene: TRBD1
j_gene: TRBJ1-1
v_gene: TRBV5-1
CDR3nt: TGCGCCAGCAGCCCCACCACCCCGGGACAGGGTGAAGCTTTCTTT
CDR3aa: CASSPTTPGQGEAFF

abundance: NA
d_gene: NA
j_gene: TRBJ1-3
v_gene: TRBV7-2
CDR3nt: TGTGCCAGCAGCTTAGTCCCGCTCTCTGGAAACACCATATATTTT
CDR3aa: CASSLVPLSGNTIYF

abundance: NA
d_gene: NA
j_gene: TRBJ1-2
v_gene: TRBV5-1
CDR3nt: TGCGCCAGCAGCTTGACGGGACCTTACTATGGCTACACCTTC
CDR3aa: CASSLTGPYYGYTF

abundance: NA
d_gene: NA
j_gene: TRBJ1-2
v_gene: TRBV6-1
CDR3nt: TGTGCCAGCAGTGAACGGTGGGGTTTTGACTATGGCTACACCTTC
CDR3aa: CASSERWGFDYGYTF

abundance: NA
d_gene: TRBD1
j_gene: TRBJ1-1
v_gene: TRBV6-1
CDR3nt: TGTGCCAGCCTGGGACAGTACAACACTGAAGCTTTCTTT
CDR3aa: CASLGQYNTEAFF

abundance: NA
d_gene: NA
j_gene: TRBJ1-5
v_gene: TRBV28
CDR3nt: TGTGCCAGCAACCGTGGGGGGCTTGGTCAGCCCCAGCATTTT
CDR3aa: CASNRGGLGQPQHF

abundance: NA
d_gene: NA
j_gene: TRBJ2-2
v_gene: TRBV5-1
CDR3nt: TGCGCCAGCAGCTCATTAGTGGGGGGCACCGGGGAGCTGTTTTTT
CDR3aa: CASSSLVGGTGELFF

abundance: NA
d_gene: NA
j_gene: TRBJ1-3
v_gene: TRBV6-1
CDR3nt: TGTGCCAGCAGTAGCGGACAAGCTGGAAACACCATATATTTT
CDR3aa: CASSSGQAGNTIYF

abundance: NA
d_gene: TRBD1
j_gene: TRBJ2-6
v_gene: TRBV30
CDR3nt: TGTGCCTGGGGGACAGGGGGCACTGGGGCCAACGTCCTGACTTTC
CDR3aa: CAWGTGGTGANVLTF

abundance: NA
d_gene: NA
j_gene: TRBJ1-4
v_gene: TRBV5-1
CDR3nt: TGCGCCAGCAGCCCCTCCGGGACGACGAATGAAAAACTGTTTTTT
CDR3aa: CASSPSGTTNEKLFF

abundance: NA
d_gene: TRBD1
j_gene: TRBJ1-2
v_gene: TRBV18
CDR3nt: TGTGCCAGCTCATCGGGACAGAACTATGGCTACACCTTC
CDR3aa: CASSSGQNYGYTF

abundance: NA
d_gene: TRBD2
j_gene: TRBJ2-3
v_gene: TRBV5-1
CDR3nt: TGCGCCAGCAGCCCGTTTACTAGCGGTCGCACAGATACGCAGTATTTT
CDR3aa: CASSPFTSGRTDTQYF

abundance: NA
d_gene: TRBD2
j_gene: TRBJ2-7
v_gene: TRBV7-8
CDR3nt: TGTGCCAGCAGCTTACGAGTTGGAGCTAGCGGGACAACTTCCTACGGGCAGTACTTC
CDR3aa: CASSLRVGASGTTSYGQYF

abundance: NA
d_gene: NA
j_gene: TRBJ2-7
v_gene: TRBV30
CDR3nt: TGTGCCTGGAGTCACAAAGCGAGTCGCGAGCAGTACTTC
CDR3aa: CAWSHKASREQYF

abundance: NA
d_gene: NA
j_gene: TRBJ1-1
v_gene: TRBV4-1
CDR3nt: TGCGCCAGCAGCCCGCGGGGCCTGATCGGGAACACTGAAGCTTTCTTT
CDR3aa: CASSPRGLIGNTEAFF

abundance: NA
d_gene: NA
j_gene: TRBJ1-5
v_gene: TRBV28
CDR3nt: TGTGCCAGCAGACCCTTTAGAAGACAGCCCAATCAGCCCCAGCATTTT
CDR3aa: CASRPFRRQPNQPQHF

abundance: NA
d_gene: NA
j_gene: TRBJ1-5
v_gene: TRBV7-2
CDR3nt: TGTGCCAGCAGCCCGCGGAGCAATCAGCCCCAGCATTTT
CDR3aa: CASSPRSNQPQHF

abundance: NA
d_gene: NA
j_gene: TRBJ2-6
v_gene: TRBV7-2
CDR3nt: TGTGCCAGCAGCTCCCGGGGTGGCTCTGGGGCCAACGTCCTGACTTTC
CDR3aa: CASSSRGGSGANVLTF

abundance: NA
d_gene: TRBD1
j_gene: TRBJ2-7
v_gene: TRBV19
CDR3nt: TGTGCCAGTAGTATAGAGGCCGGGACAGCTTCCTACGAGCAGTACTTC
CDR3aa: CASSIEAGTASYEQYF

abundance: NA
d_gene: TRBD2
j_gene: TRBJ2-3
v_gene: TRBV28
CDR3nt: TGTGCCAGCTCTCTCCTAGCGGGAGATCGGGATACGCAGTATTTT
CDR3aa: CASSLLAGDRDTQYF

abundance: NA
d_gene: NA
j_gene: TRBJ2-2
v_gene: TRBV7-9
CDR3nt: TGTGCCAGCAGCTCCGTAGGAGGGACCGGGGAGCTGTTTTTT
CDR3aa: CASSSVGGTGELFF

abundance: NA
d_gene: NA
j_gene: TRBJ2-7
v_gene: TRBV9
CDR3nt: TGTGCCAGCAGCGTATACCCGTCCGGCGAGCAGTACTTC
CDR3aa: CASSVYPSGEQYF

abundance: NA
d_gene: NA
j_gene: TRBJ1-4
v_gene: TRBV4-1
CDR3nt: TGCGCCAGCAGCTTAAATGAAAAACTGTTTTTT
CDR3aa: CASSLNEKLFF

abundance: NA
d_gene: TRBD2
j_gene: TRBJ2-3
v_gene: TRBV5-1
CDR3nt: TGCGCCAGCAGCCGTTCAGGTCTAGCGGTAACCACAGATACGCAGTATTTT
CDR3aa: CASSRSGLAVTTDTQYF

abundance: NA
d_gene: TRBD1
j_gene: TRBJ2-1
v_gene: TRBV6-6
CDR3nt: TGTGCCAGCACCCTCGGACAGGGCTTAAATGAGCAGTTCTTC
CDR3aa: CASTLGQGLNEQFF

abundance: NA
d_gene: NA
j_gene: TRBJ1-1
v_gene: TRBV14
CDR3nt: TGTGCCAGCAGCCAAGATTGGAACACTGAAGCTTTCTTT
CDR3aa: CASSQDWNTEAFF

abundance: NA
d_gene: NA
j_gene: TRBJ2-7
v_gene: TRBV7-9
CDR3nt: TGTGCCAGCAGGGCAGAGTACGAGCAGTACTTC
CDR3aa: CASRAEYEQYF

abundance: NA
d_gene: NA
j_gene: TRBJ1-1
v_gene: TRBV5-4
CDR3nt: TGTGCCAGCAGCTTTCCGGGGAACACTGAAGCTTTCTTT
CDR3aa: CASSFPGNTEAFF

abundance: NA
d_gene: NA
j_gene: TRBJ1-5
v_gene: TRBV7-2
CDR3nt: TGTGCCAGCAGCTTAGAAAGAGATCAGCCCCAGCATTTT
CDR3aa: CASSLERDQPQHF

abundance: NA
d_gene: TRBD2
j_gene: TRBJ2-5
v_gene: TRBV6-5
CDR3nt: TGTGCCAGCAGTTACTCGGCTAGCGGGTACCAAGAGACCCAGTACTTC
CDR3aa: CASSYSASGYQETQYF

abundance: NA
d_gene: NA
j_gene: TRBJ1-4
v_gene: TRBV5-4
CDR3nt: TGTGCCAGCAGCTTGGGGGGAATCGCCCATGAAAAACTGTTTTTT
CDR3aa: CASSLGGIAHEKLFF

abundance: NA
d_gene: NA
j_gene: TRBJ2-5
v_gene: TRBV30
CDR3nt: TGTGCCTGGAGATCCGGCGGGACATCGCGGGAGACCCAGTACTTC
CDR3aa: CAWRSGGTSRETQYF

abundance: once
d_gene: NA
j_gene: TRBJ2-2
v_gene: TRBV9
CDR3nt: TGTGCCAGCAGCGTTGCAGGAGAGCTGTTTTTT
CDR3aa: CASSVAGELFF

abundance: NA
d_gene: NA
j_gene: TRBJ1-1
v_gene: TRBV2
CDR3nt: TGTGCCAGCAGTGGCAGGGCTGTTACTGAAGCTTTCTTT
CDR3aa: CASSGRAVTEAFF

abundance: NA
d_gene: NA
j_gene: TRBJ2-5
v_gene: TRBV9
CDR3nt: TGTGCCAGCAGCGTAGCTGGGGCAGGAGAGACCCAGTACTTC
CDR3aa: CASSVAGAGETQYF

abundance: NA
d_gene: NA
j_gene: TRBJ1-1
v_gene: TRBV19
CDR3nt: TGTGCCAGTAGTATAGATCGAGGCACTGAAGCTTTCTTT
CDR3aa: CASSIDRGTEAFF

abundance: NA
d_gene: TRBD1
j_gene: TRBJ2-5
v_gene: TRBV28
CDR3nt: TGTGCCAGCAGTTTGGGACAGGTTTCCGGGAGGACCCAGTACTTC
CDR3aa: CASSLGQVSGRTQYF